A single sample gave rise to the 10 T cell receptor beta chains below, sequenced in a study of blood T cell repertoires in COVID-19. This table comes from immunoSEQ multiplex PCR, and its TCRdb copy is limited to in-frame clones, with some not included. The table shows 80,000 to 130,000 clones, with roughly 86% occurring only once. The source material was peripheral blood. These receptors originate from a woman aged 55-75 years with acute or convalescent COVID-19.

This chain uses TRBV27 with TRBJ1-1, with unresolved D. The V and J ends lost 6 bases and 0 bases respectively, with 17 bases between them. This CDR3 spans 16 amino acids. From germline, CDR1 is MNHEY and CDR2 SMNVEV (reference sequence). CDR3 DNA: TGTGCCAGCAGGACTACAAAGGTCGTAGTGAACACTGAAGCTTTCTTT. Translation gives CASRTTKVVVNTEAFF.

V is TRBV9 and J is TRBJ1-5, with a tentative D call TRBD1 (6 bases). V lost 3 bases, J lost 1 base, and 11 bases lay in between. Germline V gene sequence: CDR1 SGDLS, CDR2 YYNGEE. CDR3 length: 15 residues. CDR3 amino acids: CASSGTGLSNQPQHF. CDR3 coding DNA: TGTGCCAGCAGCGGTACAGGGTTGAGCAATCAGCCCCAGCATTTT.

The chain carries TRBV3-1 (or the pseudogene TRBV3-2) and TRBJ2-6; D is undetermined. The CDR3 is made up of 16 amino acids. Between the trimmed V and J ends, which lost 4 bases and 1 base, there was a span of 11 bases. Germline CDR1 reads LGHDT; CDR2 reads YNNKEL (reference sequence). Written as DNA, the CDR3 is TGTGCCAGCAGCCTTTCGTCCCTTTCTGGGGCCAACGTCCTGACTTTC. This codes for CASSLSSLSGANVLTF.

The chain carries TRBV11-2 and TRBJ2-5, with 9 bases lining up with TRBD2. The V and J ends lost 4 bases and 1 base, in that order; junction bases with no gene match: 7. The CDR3 consists of 16 residues. Germline values: CDR1 SGHAT, CDR2 FQNNGV. CDR3 nucleotide sequence: TGTGCCAGCAGCTGGGGAACTAGCGGGCGCCAAGAGACCCAGTACTTC. The encoded protein is CASSWGTSGRQETQYF.

The chain carries TRBV4-1 and TRBJ2-5; 7 bases fit TRBD2. The CDR3 sequence is 15 residues long. V shed 2 bases and J 2 bases; nucleotides not matched to a gene: 5. Germline CDR1 and CDR2: MGHRA and YSYEKL. The CDR3 reads CASSQNGGSQETQYF. The CDR3 bases are TGCGCCAGCAGCCAAAACGGGGGGTCACAAGAGACCCAGTACTTC.

V gene TRBV19 combines with J gene TRBJ2-4; weak D call: TRBD2 (7 bases). Trimming pared 1 base from V and 3 bases from J, leaving 13 bases between. CDR3 length: 16 amino acids. Looked up from germline, CDR1 is LNHDA and CDR2 is SQIVND (reference sequence). The CDR3 sequence is CASSIVGGQVKNIQYF. CDR3 DNA sequence: TGTGCCAGTAGTATAGTGGGGGGGCAGGTCAAAAACATTCAGTACTTC.

V and J are TRBV2 and TRBJ2-7; 11 nucleotides match TRBD2. Germline lookup yields CDR1 SNHLY and CDR2 FYNNEI. Trimming took 6 bases from V and 6 from J; bases not matched to a gene: 7. The CDR3 spans 14 residues. The CDR3 DNA sequence: TGTGCCAGCAGGCTCCTAGCGGGAGGTGGCGAGCAGTACTTC. It codes for CASRLLAGGGEQYF.

This sequence joins TRBV20-1 and TRBJ1-1; D is uncertain. This CDR3 is 10 amino acids long. Per the germline V gene, CDR1 is DFQATT and CDR2 is SNEGSKA (reference sequence). Trimming left V 6 bases short and J 11 bases short, with 13 bases between. The CDR3 DNA reads as TGCAGTGCGCCTATAAAGGAGGCTTTCTTT. Protein: CSAPIKEAFF.

The chain employs TRBV5-4 and TRBJ2-3, with 8 bases matching TRBD2. Losses at the gene ends were 6 bases for V and 6 bases for J; bases not matched to a gene: 6. CDR3 length: 13 residues. Germline V CDR1 and CDR2: SGHNT, YYREEE (reference sequence). Here the CDR3 reads CASNLRGGDTQYF. Here the CDR3 DNA reads TGTGCCAGCAACCTCCGGGGGGGCGATACGCAGTATTTT.

The gene calls are TRBV10-2 and TRBJ2-7, with TRBD2 as a possible D gene (6 bases). CDR1 WSHSY and CDR2 SAAADI come from the germline V gene. The V gene lost 4 bases and the J gene lost 2 bases, with 12 bases spanning the gap. CDR3 size: 14 residues. DNA for the CDR3: TGCGCCAGCAGTGTATTGGGGGGAGCCTACGAGCAGTACTTC. This encodes CASSVLGGAYEQYF.